The sequence of this T cell receptor beta chain was determined in a study of OX40 agonist ivuxolimab in advanced cancers. Assay used: immunoSEQ multiplex PCR; TCRdb lists only in-frame clones, some missing. The sample has about 93,000 clones, roughly 94% seen once. Germline V gives CDR1 SNHLY, CDR2 FYNNEI. V was pared by 6 bases and J by 0 bases, with 8 bases between. The CDR3 covers 13 residues. The specimen was CD4+ or CD8+ T cells sorted from blood, collected in a trial of the OX40 agonist ivuxolimab. The chain couples TRBV2 to TRBJ1-1; D unresolved. The sequence derives from an adult with an advanced solid tumor such as melanoma, head and neck, liver or kidney cancer. CDR3 amino acids: CASSRRMNTEAFF. In DNA, the CDR3 is TGTGCCAGCAGCCGGCGGATGAACACTGAAGCTTTCTTT.